This is a list of T cell receptor beta chains from one sample in a study of T cells in Graves' hyperthyroidism and ophthalmopathy. TCRdb reanalysed the multiplex PCR reads using MiXCR and keeps one entry per CDR3 protein. This sample has over 300,000 distinct CDR3 sequences, with about 14% found just once. What was sequenced was blood. The source of these receptors is an older woman with Graves' hyperthyroidism. Both conserved end residues are part of each CDR3. The D gene is left open where the match is weak. Size is stated for part of the rows, as once, few or many counts, or as a class when the clone is expanded.

clone_size d_call j_call v_call cdr3_nt cdr3_aa
many - TRBJ2-7 TRBV20-1 TGCAGTGCTCCCCTATCACCATACTCCTACGAGCAGTACTTC CSAPLSPYSYEQYF
many TRBD2 TRBJ2-3 TRBV11-2 TGTGCCAGCAGCCCCCTCGGACTAGACACAGATACGCAGTATTTT CASSPLGLDTDTQYF
- TRBD1 TRBJ1-5 TRBV6-2/TRBV6-3 TGTGCCAGCAGCCCCGCCGGGACAGGGGGCAATCAGCCCCAGCATTTT CASSPAGTGGNQPQHF
- TRBD2 TRBJ2-7 TRBV20-1 TGCAGTGCTTCCGGGACTAGCTTCTACGAGCAGTACTTC CSASGTSFYEQYF
- - TRBJ1-5 TRBV20-1 TGCAGTGCTAGAGATTGGGGCTCCAATCAGCCCCAGCATTTT CSARDWGSNQPQHF
few - TRBJ1-2 TRBV2 TGTGCCAGCAGTGAAAGCAGGGACTATGGCTACACCTTC CASSESRDYGYTF
many - TRBJ1-2 TRBV6-1 TGTGCCAGCCTCCGGGGTCCCAACTATGGCTACACCTTC CASLRGPNYGYTF
- - TRBJ2-5 TRBV5-1 TGCGCCAGCAGCCGGGAGCGCCAAAGACAAGAGACCCAGTACTTC CASSRERQRQETQYF
many - TRBJ1-2 TRBV29-1 TGCAGCGTGGCCCTGGACACCAGGCCCTATGGCTACACCTTC CSVALDTRPYGYTF
few - TRBJ1-1 TRBV9 TGTGCCAGCAGCGTAGTTGGGACGGAGAACACTGAAGCTTTCTTT CASSVVGTENTEAFF
few - TRBJ2-1 TRBV7-2 TGTGCCAGCAGCCTTAGTGGCTATGAGCAGTTCTTC CASSLSGYEQFF
many - TRBJ2-5 TRBV3-1 TGTGCCAGCAGGGCTACACCGGAGACCCAGTACTTC CASRATPETQYF
- - TRBJ1-5 TRBV5-1 TGCGCCAGCAGCTTGGGGGACCCCAATCAGCCCCAGCATTTT CASSLGDPNQPQHF
many - TRBJ2-1 TRBV6-1 TGTGCCAGCAGTGTCTTCCCAGAGGCGAACTCCTACAATGAGCAGTTCTTC CASSVFPEANSYNEQFF
- TRBD1 TRBJ1-5 TRBV6-2/TRBV6-3 TGTGCCAGCAGTGTCACAGGGGGCGCGGGTCAGCCCCAGCATTTT CASSVTGGAGQPQHF
few TRBD2 TRBJ2-3 TRBV11-2 TGTGCCAGCAGCTTAGTTGATAGCGGGGCCGGGGAGGATACGCAGTATTTT CASSLVDSGAGEDTQYF
many - TRBJ2-7 TRBV12-3/TRBV12-4 TGTGCCAGCAGTTTGGGGATGTCAGCCTACGAGCAGTACTTC CASSLGMSAYEQYF
many - TRBJ1-1 TRBV18 TGTGCCAGCTCACCACAGGGGCCAAACACTGAAGCTTTCTTT CASSPQGPNTEAFF
- TRBD1 TRBJ2-3 TRBV20-1 TGCAGTGCCAGAACCCGGGGACAGGGAACAGATACGCAGTATTTT CSARTRGQGTDTQYF
- TRBD1 TRBJ2-3 TRBV24-1 TGTGCCACCAGTGCGACAGGGTACGTGGCAGATACGCAGTATTTT CATSATGYVADTQYF
few TRBD2 TRBJ2-1 TRBV25-1 TGTGCCAGCAGTGAGGGACTACTTTCCTACAATGAGCAGTTCTTC CASSEGLLSYNEQFF
many TRBD1 TRBJ1-1 TRBV27 TGTGCCAGCAGTTTATATGGCAGGGGGCTTTCTGCTTTCTTT CASSLYGRGLSAFF
- - TRBJ2-3 TRBV11-1 TGTGCCAGCAGCTTAGACGCCGGCACAGATACGCAGTATTTT CASSLDAGTDTQYF
few TRBD2 TRBJ2-3 TRBV7-9 TGTGCCGTAACTAGCGGGAGAGTGACAGATACGCAGTATTTT CAVTSGRVTDTQYF
few - TRBJ2-1 TRBV5-5 TGTGCCAGCAGCACCCCACCCGCCTACAATGAGCAGTTCTTC CASSTPPAYNEQFF
- - TRBJ2-1 TRBV6-1 TGTGCCAGGGGTGACTTCTACGGTGAGCAGTTCTTC CARGDFYGEQFF
few - TRBJ2-2 TRBV6-1 TGTGCCAGCACCCTAAGGGGACTTGCCGGGGAGCTGTTTTTT CASTLRGLAGELFF
many - TRBJ2-7 TRBV4-1 TGCGCCAGCAGCCAAACGGGCTTCTACGAGCAGTACTTC CASSQTGFYEQYF
many - TRBJ1-1 TRBV6-1 TGTGCCAGCAGTGAAGCTAGAGCCCTGAGAGCTTTCTTT CASSEARALRAFF
few - TRBJ2-3 TRBV2 TGTGCCAGCAGTGAATGGGGGGCTAGCACAGATACGCAGTATTTT CASSEWGASTDTQYF
few - TRBJ2-5 TRBV5-1 TGCGCCAGCAGCCCCAAGAACCAAGAGACCCAGTACTTC CASSPKNQETQYF
many - TRBJ2-7 TRBV11-2 TGTGCCAGCAGCCTCCGCCCGGATAAGCTAAAAGGCGAGCAGTACTTC CASSLRPDKLKGEQYF
few TRBD1 TRBJ2-1 TRBV3-1 TGTGCCAGCAGCCAAGATCCCCTTCGACAGGGTAGCAATGAGCAGTTCTTC CASSQDPLRQGSNEQFF